This entry concerns a single TCR beta chain. What it recognizes is unknown. This sample is drawn from a study of T cells in Graves' hyperthyroidism and ophthalmopathy. The CDR3 has 18 amino acids. The germline CDR1 and CDR2 sequences are KGHSH and LQKENI. With 2 bases removed from V and 7 bases from J, the gap between germline ends came to 23 bases. Points from the study as a whole: A model of 13 V-J features distinguished ophthalmopathy from stable hyperthyroidism.

Clinical symptoms, serum thyroxine, TRAb, thyroid ultrasound and orbital computed tomography informed diagnoses. The TCR beta CDR3 regions underwent amplification using RNA transcripts as the source. HTBI primers were the set used in a first-round RT-PCR of the TCR CDR3. TCRdb re-called the multiplex PCR reads with MiXCR, one entry per CDR3 protein. Of about 410,000 distinct CDR3 sequences listed, roughly 14% are singletons. Sample: blood. V usage is TRBV18 and J usage is TRBJ1-4, with D possibly TRBD1 on 6 matching bases. This clonotype was sampled from a man younger than 35 with Graves' ophthalmopathy. The DNA of the CDR3 is TGTGCCAGCTCACCAGGGATACAGGGTATGAGTTCGGCTGAAAAACTGTTTTTT. It encodes CASSPGIQGMSSAEKLFF.